Below, one T cell receptor beta chain is given with its context. Germline CDR1 is SNHLY and CDR2 is FYNNEI. V was shortened by 6 bases and J by 2 bases, with 13 bases between the two germline ends. This CDR3 is built from 15 residues. The data originate from a study of radiotherapy plus CTLA-4 blockade in lung cancer. Whole-study context: Objective responses were documented in around a sixth of patients, with disease control in about 28%.

Here immunoSEQ multiplex PCR was the method, and the copy in TCRdb shows in-frame clones only, minus some. The table shows about 1,500 clones, with roughly nine tenths occurring only once. This TCR was sampled from a human donor with non-small cell lung cancer who had a complete response to radiotherapy plus ipilimumab. The V call is TRBV2, the J call TRBJ1-4; TRBD1 might be the D (5 bases). Sequenced material: tumor tissue, taken from a patient treated with radiotherapy plus ipilimumab. The chain's CDR3 is CASRQRAGTNEKLFF. The CDR3 nucleotides are TGTGCCAGCAGACAGCGGGCAGGGACTAATGAAAAACTGTTTTTT.